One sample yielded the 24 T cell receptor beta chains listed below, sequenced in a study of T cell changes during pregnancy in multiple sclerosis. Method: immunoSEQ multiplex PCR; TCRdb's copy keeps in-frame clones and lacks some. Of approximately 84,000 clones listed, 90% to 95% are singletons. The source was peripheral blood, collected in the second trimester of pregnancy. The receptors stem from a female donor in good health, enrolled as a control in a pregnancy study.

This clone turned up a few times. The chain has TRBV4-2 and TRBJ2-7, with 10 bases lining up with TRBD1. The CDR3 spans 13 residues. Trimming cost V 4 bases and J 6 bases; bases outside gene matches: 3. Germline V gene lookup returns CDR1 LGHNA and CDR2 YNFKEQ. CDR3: CASSPRDRGEQYF. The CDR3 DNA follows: TGTGCCAGCAGCCCCCGGGACAGGGGCGAGCAGTACTTC.

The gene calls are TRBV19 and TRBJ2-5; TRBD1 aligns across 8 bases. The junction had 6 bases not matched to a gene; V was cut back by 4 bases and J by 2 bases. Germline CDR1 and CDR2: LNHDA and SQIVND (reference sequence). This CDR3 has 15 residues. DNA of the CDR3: TGTGCCAGTAGTAACCGGGACAGGTCTCAAGAGACCCAGTACTTC. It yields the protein CASSNRDRSQETQYF.

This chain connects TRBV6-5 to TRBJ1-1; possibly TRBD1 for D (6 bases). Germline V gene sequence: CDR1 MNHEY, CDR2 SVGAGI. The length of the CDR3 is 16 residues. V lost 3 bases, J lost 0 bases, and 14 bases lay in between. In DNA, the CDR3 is TGTGCCAGCAGTTATGCCGGGACACTGATGAACACTGAAGCTTTCTTT. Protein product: CASSYAGTLMNTEAFF.

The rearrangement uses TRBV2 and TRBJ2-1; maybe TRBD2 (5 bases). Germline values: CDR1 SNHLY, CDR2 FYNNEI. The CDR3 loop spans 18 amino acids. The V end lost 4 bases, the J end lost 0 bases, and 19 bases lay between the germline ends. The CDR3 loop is CASSGASRAVSSYNEQFF. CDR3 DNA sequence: TGTGCCAGCAGTGGGGCTAGCCGGGCGGTGAGCTCCTACAATGAGCAGTTCTTC.

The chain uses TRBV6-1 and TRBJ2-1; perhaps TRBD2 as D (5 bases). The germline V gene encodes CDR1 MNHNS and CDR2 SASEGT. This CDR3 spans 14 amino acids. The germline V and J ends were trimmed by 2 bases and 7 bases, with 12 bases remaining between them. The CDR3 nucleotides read TGTGCCAGCAGTGAATTCCATGGCGGGAATGAGCAGTTCTTC. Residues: CASSEFHGGNEQFF.

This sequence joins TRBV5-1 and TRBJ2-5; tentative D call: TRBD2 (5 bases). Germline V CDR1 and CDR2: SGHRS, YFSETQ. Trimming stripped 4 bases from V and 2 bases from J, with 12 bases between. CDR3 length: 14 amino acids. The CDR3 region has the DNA TGCGCCAGCAGCCGGACTGCCGGGCAAGAGACCCAGTACTTC. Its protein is CASSRTAGQETQYF.

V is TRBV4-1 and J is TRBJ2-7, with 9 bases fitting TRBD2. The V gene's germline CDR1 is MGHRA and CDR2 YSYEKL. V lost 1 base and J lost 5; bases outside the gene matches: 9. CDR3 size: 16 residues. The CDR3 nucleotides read TGCGCCAGCAGCCAAGCCGTAGCGGGAGAATCGAACGAGCAGTACTTC. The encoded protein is CASSQAVAGESNEQYF.

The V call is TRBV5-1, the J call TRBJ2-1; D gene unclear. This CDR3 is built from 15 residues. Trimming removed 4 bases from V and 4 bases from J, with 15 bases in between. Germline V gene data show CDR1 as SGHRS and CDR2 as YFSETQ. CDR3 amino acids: CASSRSEPGYNEQFF. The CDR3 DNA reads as TGCGCCAGCAGCCGGAGTGAGCCGGGTTACAATGAGCAGTTCTTC.

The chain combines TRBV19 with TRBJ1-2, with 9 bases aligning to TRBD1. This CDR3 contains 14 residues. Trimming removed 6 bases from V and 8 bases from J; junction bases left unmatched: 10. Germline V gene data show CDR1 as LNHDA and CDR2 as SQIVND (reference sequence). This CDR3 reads CASSPGPGQGGYTF. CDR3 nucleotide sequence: TGTGCCAGTAGCCCTGGACCGGGACAGGGAGGCTACACCTTC.

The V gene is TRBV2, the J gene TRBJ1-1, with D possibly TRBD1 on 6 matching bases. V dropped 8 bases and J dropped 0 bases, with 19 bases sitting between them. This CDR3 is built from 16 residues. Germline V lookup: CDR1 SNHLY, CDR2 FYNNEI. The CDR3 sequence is CASLEGGGSVNTEAFF. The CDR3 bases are TGTGCCAGCCTAGAGGGGGGAGGGTCCGTGAACACTGAAGCTTTCTTT.

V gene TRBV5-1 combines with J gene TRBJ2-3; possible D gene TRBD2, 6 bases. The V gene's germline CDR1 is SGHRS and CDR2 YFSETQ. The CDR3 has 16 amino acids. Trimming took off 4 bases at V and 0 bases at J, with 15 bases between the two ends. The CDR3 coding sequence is TGCGCCAGCAGCAGTCGGACTGGGACTAGCACAGATACGCAGTATTTT. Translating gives CASSSRTGTSTDTQYF.

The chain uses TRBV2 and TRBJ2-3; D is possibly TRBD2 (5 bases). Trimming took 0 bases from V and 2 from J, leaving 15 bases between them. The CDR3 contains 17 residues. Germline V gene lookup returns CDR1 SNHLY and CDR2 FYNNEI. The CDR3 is CASSEAAMWEPTDTQYF. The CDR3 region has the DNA TGTGCCAGCAGTGAAGCGGCGATGTGGGAGCCCACAGATACGCAGTATTTT.

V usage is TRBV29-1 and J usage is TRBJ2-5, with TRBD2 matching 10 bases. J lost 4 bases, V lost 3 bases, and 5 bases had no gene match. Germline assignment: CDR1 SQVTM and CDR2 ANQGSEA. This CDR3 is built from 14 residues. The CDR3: CSVESTSGTETQYF. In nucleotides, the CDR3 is TGCAGCGTTGAGTCTACTAGCGGGACAGAGACCCAGTACTTC.

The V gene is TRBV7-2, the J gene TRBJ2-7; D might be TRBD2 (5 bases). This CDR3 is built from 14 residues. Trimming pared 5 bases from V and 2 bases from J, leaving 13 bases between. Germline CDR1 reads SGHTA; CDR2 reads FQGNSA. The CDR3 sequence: CASSTLGVTYEQYF. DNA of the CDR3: TGTGCCAGCAGCACACTGGGAGTTACCTACGAGCAGTACTTC.

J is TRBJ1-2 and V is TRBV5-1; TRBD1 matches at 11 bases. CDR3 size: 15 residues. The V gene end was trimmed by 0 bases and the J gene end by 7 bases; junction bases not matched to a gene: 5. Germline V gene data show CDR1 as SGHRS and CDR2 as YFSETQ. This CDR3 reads CASSLGDRGARGYTF. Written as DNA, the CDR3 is TGCGCCAGCAGCTTGGGGGACAGGGGGGCTCGTGGCTACACCTTC.

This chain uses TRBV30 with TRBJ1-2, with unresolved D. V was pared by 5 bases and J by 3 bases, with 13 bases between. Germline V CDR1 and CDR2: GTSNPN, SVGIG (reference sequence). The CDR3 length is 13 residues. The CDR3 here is CAWLETTYYGYTF. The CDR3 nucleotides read TGTGCCTGGTTGGAGACGACTTACTATGGCTACACCTTC.

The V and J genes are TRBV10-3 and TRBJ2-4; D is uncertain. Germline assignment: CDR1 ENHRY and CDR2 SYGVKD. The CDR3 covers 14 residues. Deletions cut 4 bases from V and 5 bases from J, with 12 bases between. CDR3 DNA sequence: TGTGCCATCAGTGGGTCTGACAACGAAAACATTCAGTACTTC. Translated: CAISGSDNENIQYF.

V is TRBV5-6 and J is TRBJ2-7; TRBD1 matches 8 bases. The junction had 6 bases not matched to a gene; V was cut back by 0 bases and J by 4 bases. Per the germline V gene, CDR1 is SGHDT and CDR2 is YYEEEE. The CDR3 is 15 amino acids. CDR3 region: CASSLAPGGGYEQYF. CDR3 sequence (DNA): TGTGCCAGCAGCTTGGCCCCAGGGGGCGGGTACGAGCAGTACTTC.

The CDR3 sequence: CASSLEPMNTEAFF. CDR3 nucleotides: TGCGCCAGCAGCTTGGAACCTATGAACACTGAAGCTTTCTTT. This chain uses TRBV5-1 with TRBJ1-1; no clear D. CDR1 SGHRS and CDR2 YFSETQ come from the germline V gene. Trimming removed 0 bases at V and 0 bases at J, with 6 bases between. The CDR3 length is 14 residues.

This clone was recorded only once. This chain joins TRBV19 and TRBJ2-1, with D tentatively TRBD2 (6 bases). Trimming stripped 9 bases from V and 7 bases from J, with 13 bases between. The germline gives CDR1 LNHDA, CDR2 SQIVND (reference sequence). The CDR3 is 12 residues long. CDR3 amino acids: CASSGTWNEQFF. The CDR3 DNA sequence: TGTGCCAGCTCCGGGACTTGGAATGAGCAGTTCTTC.

The CDR3 region is CASSTIDGKVDEQFF. Written as DNA, the CDR3 is TGTGCCAGCAGTACAATCGACGGGAAGGTGGATGAGCAGTTCTTC. This chain joins TRBV11-2 and TRBJ2-1; tentatively, D is TRBD2 (5 bases). The CDR3 has 15 residues. The V and J ends lost 6 bases and 8 bases respectively, with 20 bases between them. Germline V CDR1 and CDR2: SGHAT, FQNNGV.

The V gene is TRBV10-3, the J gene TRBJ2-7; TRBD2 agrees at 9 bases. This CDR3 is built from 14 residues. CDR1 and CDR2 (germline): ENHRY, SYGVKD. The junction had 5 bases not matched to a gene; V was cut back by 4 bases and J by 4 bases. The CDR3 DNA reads TGTGCCATCAGTGTAGCGGGAGCATTGTACGAGCAGTACTTC. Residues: CAISVAGALYEQYF.

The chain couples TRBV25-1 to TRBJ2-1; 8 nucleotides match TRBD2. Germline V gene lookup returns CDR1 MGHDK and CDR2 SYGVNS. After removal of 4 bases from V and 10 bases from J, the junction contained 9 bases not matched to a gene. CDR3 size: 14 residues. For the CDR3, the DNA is TGTGCCAGCAGTGGCCAGCGGGAGTCTGAAGAGCAGTTCTTC. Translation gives CASSGQRESEEQFF.

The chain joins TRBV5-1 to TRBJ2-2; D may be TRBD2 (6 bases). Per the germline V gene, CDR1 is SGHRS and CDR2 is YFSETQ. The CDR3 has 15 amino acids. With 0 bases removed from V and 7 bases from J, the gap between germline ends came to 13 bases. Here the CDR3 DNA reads TGCGCCAGCAGCTTGGGTGGAGGGAAGGACGGGGAGCTGTTTTTT. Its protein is CASSLGGGKDGELFF. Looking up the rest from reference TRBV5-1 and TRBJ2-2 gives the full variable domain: KAGVTQTPRYLIKTRGQQVTLSCSPISGHRSVSWYQQTPGQGLQFLFEYFSETQRNKGNFPGRFSGRQFSNSRSEMNVSTLELGDSALYLCASSLGGGKDGELFFGEGSRLTVL.